This TCR beta chain was found in a study of cytomegalovirus exposure and HLA in healthy donors. Study results and limitations: Within a later analysis, the majority of CMV-associated TCR beta chains appeared HLA-restricted.

Amplification used 60 Vbeta primers and 13 Jbeta primers. Libraries were prepared by immunoSEQ multiplex PCR; TCRdb keeps only in-frame clonotypes and omits some of them. The listing records 110,000 to 150,000 clones. It was healthy bone marrow donors who served as donors. Concerning this clone: Its antigen is still unknown.

V was pared by 5 bases and J by 7 bases, with 18 bases between. The germline gives CDR1 SGHRS, CDR2 YFSETQ. The CDR3 runs 14 residues. V usage is TRBV5-1 and J usage is TRBJ1-2; D remains unclear. Sequenced material: PBMCs. The clonotype originates from a man aged 35 to 55 in good health and CMV-seronegative. CDR3: CASSPGEGWGGYTF. CDR3 DNA sequence: TGCGCCAGCAGTCCCGGAGAGGGTTGGGGTGGCTACACCTTC.